The 19 T cell receptor beta chains below come from one sample, sequenced in a study of CD4+ T cells in melanoma. Data came from immunoSEQ multiplex PCR; TCRdb stores just in-frame clones and leaves some out. The sample carries 15,000 to 20,000 clones, over 75% recorded once. The specimen sequenced was cells from a culture (not recorded whether cultured in vitro). These receptor sequences come from a human donor with melanoma.

The J gene is TRBJ1-2, the V gene TRBV5-1; unclear D gene. Germline V gene data show CDR1 as SGHRS and CDR2 as YFSETQ. Between the trimmed V and J ends, which lost 0 bases and 3 bases, there was a span of 9 bases. This CDR3 contains 14 residues. The chain's CDR3 is CASSLEAADYGYTF. The CDR3 nucleotides are TGCGCCAGCAGCTTGGAGGCAGCAGACTATGGCTACACCTTC.

The V gene is TRBV7-8, the J gene TRBJ2-6, with 7 bases that match TRBD2. Germline CDR1 SGHVS, CDR2 FQNEAQ. This CDR3 is 14 amino acids long. V gave up 5 bases and J gave up 2 bases; unmatched junction bases: 0. CDR3 region: CASSRGAGANVLTF. The CDR3, as DNA: TGTGCCAGCAGCCGGGGGGCTGGGGCCAACGTCCTGACTTTC. Using reference TRBV7-8 and TRBJ2-6 for the parts outside the CDR3, the full variable domain is GAGVSQSPRYKVAKRGQDVALRCDPISGHVSLFWYQQALGQGPEFLTYFQNEAQLDKSGLPSDRFFAERPEGSVSTLKIQRTQQEDSAVYLCASSRGAGANVLTFGAGSRLTVL.

The CDR3 DNA follows: TGTGCCAGCAGCCCGCCTGGGAGGGGCAACACTGAAGCTTTCTTT. Residues: CASSPPGRGNTEAFF. J is TRBJ1-1 and V is TRBV11-2; maybe TRBD1 (5 bases). Deletions cut 5 bases from V and 2 bases from J, with 15 bases between. This CDR3 is 15 amino acids long. CDR1 and CDR2 (germline): SGHAT, FQNNGV.

This chain uses TRBV7-6 with TRBJ2-7; D could derive from TRBD1 or TRBD2 (5 bases each). Between the trimmed V and J ends, which lost 1 base and 0 bases, there was a span of 13 bases. Germline CDR1 is SGHVS and CDR2 is FNYEAQ. The CDR3 is 16 amino acids. The CDR3 is CASSLGPLGDSYEQYF. The CDR3, as DNA: TGTGCCAGCAGCTTAGGGCCCTTGGGGGACTCCTACGAGCAGTACTTC.

This chain's CDR3 is CASSLGPGGGIYEQYF. The CDR3 coding sequence is TGCGCCAGCAGCTTGGGTCCAGGGGGGGGGATCTACGAGCAGTACTTC. The chain links TRBV5-1 to TRBJ2-7; either TRBD1 or TRBD2 may fit D (7 bases each). Germline V gives CDR1 SGHRS, CDR2 YFSETQ. Trimming took 0 bases from V and 3 from J, leaving 16 bases between them. The CDR3 has 16 amino acids.

This rearrangement joins TRBV7-9 to TRBJ1-2; D not certain. Per germline, CDR1 SEHNR and CDR2 FQNEAQ (reference sequence). The V gene lost 4 bases and the J gene lost 7 bases, with 10 bases spanning the gap. This CDR3 has 12 amino acids. The CDR3 loop is CASSSLGLGYTF. In nucleotides, the CDR3 is TGTGCCAGCAGCTCCTTGGGTCTTGGCTACACCTTC.

The chain links TRBV2 to TRBJ1-2, with D perhaps TRBD1 (6 bases). The CDR3 is made up of 12 amino acids. Per the germline V gene, CDR1 is SNHLY and CDR2 is FYNNEI. Trimming cost V 8 bases and J 5 bases, with 12 bases left between them. CDR3 protein: CASLDRGYGYTF. CDR3 nucleotides: TGTGCCAGCCTGGACAGAGGATATGGCTACACCTTC.

This clone showed up just a few times. The chain joins TRBV6-1 to TRBJ1-1; maybe TRBD1 (5 bases). This CDR3 has 14 amino acids. Trimming pared 10 bases from V and 6 bases from J, leaving 21 bases between. Germline lookup yields CDR1 MNHNS and CDR2 SASEGT. CDR3 sequence: CATRGGGVGAEAFF. CDR3 sequence (DNA): TGTGCCACACGCGGCGGGGGGGTCGGCGCTGAAGCTTTCTTT.

The V and J genes are TRBV5-1 and TRBJ1-2; TRBD1 aligns across 8 bases. The ends lost 0 bases at V and 8 bases at J; junction bases unmatched: 6. This CDR3 spans 14 amino acids. Germline V gene sequence: CDR1 SGHRS, CDR2 YFSETQ. Written as DNA, the CDR3 is TGCGCCAGCAGCTTGGCGGACAGGGACCTGGGCTACACCTTC. This translates into CASSLADRDLGYTF.

The genes are TRBV9 and TRBJ1-2; D possibly corresponds to TRBD1 (6 bases). This CDR3 comprises 14 residues. Germline V gives CDR1 SGDLS, CDR2 YYNGEE. Trimming cost V 2 bases and J 0 bases, with 8 bases left between them. The CDR3 protein is CASSVDSANYGYTF. The CDR3 DNA sequence: TGTGCCAGCAGCGTGGACAGCGCTAACTATGGCTACACCTTC.

V usage is TRBV6-5 and J usage is TRBJ2-1; D is possibly TRBD2 (6 bases). Germline CDR1 and CDR2: MNHEY and SVGAGI. The V end lost 2 bases, the J end lost 6 bases, and 11 bases lay between the germline ends. The CDR3 is made up of 14 amino acids. The CDR3 reads CASSYGGVSNEQFF. The CDR3 region has the DNA TGTGCCAGCAGTTACGGCGGGGTTTCCAATGAGCAGTTCTTC.

The gene calls are TRBV6-5 and TRBJ1-5; no clear D. Trimming pared 4 bases from V and 2 bases from J, leaving 12 bases between. Germline CDR1 reads MNHEY; CDR2 reads SVGAGI. The CDR3 contains 15 residues. For the CDR3, the DNA is TGTGCCAGCAGTTCCGGGAGTGGAGGCAATCAGCCCCAGCATTTT. This gives the protein CASSSGSGGNQPQHF.

This sequence joins TRBV29-1 and TRBJ1-1, with D possibly TRBD1 on 5 matching bases. CDR1 is SQVTM, CDR2 ANQGSEA, per germline. The V end lost 6 bases, the J end lost 1 base, and 9 bases lay between the germline ends. CDR3 length: 12 amino acids. The CDR3 bases are TGCAGCGTAAGACAGACGAACACTGAAGCTTTCTTT. Translated: CSVRQTNTEAFF.

The rearrangement links TRBV20-1 to TRBJ2-5, with unresolved D. The germline CDR1 and CDR2 sequences are DFQATT and SNEGSKA (reference sequence). V lost 4 bases, J lost 6 bases, and 9 bases lay in between. The CDR3 spans 11 residues. As DNA, the CDR3 is TGCAGTGCTAACGTTAAGAAGACCCAGTACTTC. Protein product: CSANVKKTQYF.

The chain links TRBV11-2 to TRBJ2-5, with TRBD2 matching over 13 bases. This CDR3 spans 15 amino acids. The germline CDR1 and CDR2 sequences are SGHAT and FQNNGV. Germline trimming cut 5 bases from V and 4 bases from J; bases unmatched to any gene: 4. The CDR3 region is CASSPTSGGGETQYF. CDR3 sequence (DNA): TGTGCCAGCAGCCCCACTAGCGGGGGGGGAGAGACCCAGTACTTC.

This rearrangement joins TRBV28 to TRBJ2-7; possibly TRBD1 for D (6 bases). The CDR3 has 13 residues. V lost 3 bases to trimming and J lost 6 bases, with 12 bases between them. Germline CDR1 and CDR2: MDHEN and SYDVKM. CDR3 loop: CASSLLQGIEQYF. The CDR3 DNA sequence: TGTGCCAGCAGTTTGTTACAGGGTATCGAGCAGTACTTC.

The rearrangement joins TRBV9 to TRBJ1-2; perhaps TRBD1 as D (6 bases). V lost 2 bases and J 2 bases, leaving 13 bases between the germline ends. Germline lookup yields CDR1 SGDLS and CDR2 YYNGEE. The CDR3 has 15 residues. The chain's CDR3 is CASSVTPGQNYGYTF. The CDR3 coding sequence is TGTGCCAGCAGCGTTACCCCGGGACAAAACTATGGCTACACCTTC. Full variable domain (missing parts from reference TRBV9 and TRBJ1-2): DSGVTQTPKHLITATGQRVTLRCSPRSGDLSVYWYQQSLDQGLQFLIQYYNGEERAKGNILERFSAQQFPDLHSELNLSSLELGDSALYFCASSVTPGQNYGYTFGSGTRLTVV.

The V call is TRBV9, the J call TRBJ2-5; the D gene is possibly TRBD1 (6 bases). Between the trimmed V and J ends, which lost 2 bases and 2 bases, there was a span of 10 bases. The CDR3 totals 14 residues. From germline, CDR1 is SGDLS and CDR2 YYNGEE. This CDR3 reads CASSVMGQQETQYF. In nucleotides, the CDR3 is TGTGCCAGCAGCGTGATGGGACAACAAGAGACCCAGTACTTC.

A few counts support this clone. The sample holds other DNA sequences that translate to the same CDR3. The rearrangement links TRBV5-1 to TRBJ2-3; D unresolved. Per germline, CDR1 SGHRS and CDR2 YFSETQ. V was trimmed by 0 bases and J by 1 base, leaving 9 bases between them. This CDR3 region has 15 residues. CDR3 coding DNA: TGCGCCAGCAGCTTGGCACCGGAGCGCACAGATACGCAGTATTTT. It specifies CASSLAPERTDTQYF. The entire variable domain, with the rest obtained from reference TRBV5-1 and TRBJ2-3, is as follows: KAGVTQTPRYLIKTRGQQVTLSCSPISGHRSVSWYQQTPGQGLQFLFEYFSETQRNKGNFPGRFSGRQFSNSRSEMNVSTLELGDSALYLCASSLAPERTDTQYFGPGTRLTVL.